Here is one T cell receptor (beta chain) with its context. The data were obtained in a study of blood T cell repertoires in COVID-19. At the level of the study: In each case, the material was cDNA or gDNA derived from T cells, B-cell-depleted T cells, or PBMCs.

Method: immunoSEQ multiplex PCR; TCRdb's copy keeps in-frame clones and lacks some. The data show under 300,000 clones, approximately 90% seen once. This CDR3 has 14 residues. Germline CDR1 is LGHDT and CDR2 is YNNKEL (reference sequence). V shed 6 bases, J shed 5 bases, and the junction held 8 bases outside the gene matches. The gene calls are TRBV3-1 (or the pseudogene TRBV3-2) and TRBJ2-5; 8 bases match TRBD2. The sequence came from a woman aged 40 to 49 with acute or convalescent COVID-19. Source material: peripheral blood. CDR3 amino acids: CASSPSGLTETQYF. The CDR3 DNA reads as TGTGCCAGCAGTCCTAGCGGGCTCACCGAGACCCAGTACTTC.